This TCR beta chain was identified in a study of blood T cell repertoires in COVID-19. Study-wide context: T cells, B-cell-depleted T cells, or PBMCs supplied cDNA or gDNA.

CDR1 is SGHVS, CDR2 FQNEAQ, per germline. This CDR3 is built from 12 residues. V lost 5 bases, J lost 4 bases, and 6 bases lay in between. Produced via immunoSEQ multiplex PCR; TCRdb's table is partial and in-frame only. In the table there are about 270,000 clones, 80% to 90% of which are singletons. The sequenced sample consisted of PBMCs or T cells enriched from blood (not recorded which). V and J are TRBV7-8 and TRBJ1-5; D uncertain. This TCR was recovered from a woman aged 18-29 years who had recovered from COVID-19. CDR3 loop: CASSLFNQPQHF. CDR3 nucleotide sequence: TGTGCCAGCAGCCTATTTAATCAGCCCCAGCATTTT.